The TCR beta chain under discussion was sequenced for a study of T cell responses to AZD1222 COVID-19 vaccine. Germline V gene data show CDR1 as SGDLS and CDR2 as YYNGEE. This CDR3 contains 15 residues. V lost 4 bases, J lost 2 bases, and 13 bases lay in between. Study-level points and caveats: Recipients of AZD1222 seropositive at baseline numbered only five or six. Clonal diversity may have been underestimated in mostly white British donors. Epitopes outside B.1.351 and B.1.1.7 mutated regions reportedly drew nearly half of spike TCRs.

The method was immunoSEQ multiplex PCR; TCRdb's version includes in-frame clones alone and lacks a portion of them. The sample records over 65,000 clones, roughly nine tenths being singletons. Comments on this clone: The antigen is undetermined. The same CDR3 can be traced to other DNA sequences in this sample.

The sample here was peripheral blood, taken on day 0 of AZD1222 vaccination. The TCR was taken from an adult in good health. The V call is TRBV9, the J call TRBJ2-1, with D perhaps assigned TRBD1 or TRBD2 (5 bases each). The CDR3 loop reads CASSLTGTAYNEQFF. CDR3 DNA sequence: TGTGCCAGCAGCTTAACCGGGACGGCCTACAATGAGCAGTTCTTC.